Following are 19 T cell receptor beta chains from one sample sequenced in a study of post-analysis software for immune sequencing data. Study conclusions and caveats: In patients, TRBV5-6, TRBV5-1 and TRBV20-1 belonged to about five TRBV segments found more frequently than in controls.

These receptors' antigens are unknown. Built from TCR beta cDNA, the libraries had unique molecular identifiers in them. TCRdb processed the PCR reads anew with MiXCR; each CDR3 protein has one entry. The top ten clones hold around 0.56% of a sample with about 760,000 distinct CDR3 sequences, roughly 30% of them seen once. Sequencing was carried out using blood. The receptors derive from a girl aged 5-17 years with multiple sclerosis.

The chain recombines TRBV11-2 with TRBJ2-5; D could derive from TRBD1 or TRBD2 (5 bases each). The CDR3 consists of 15 residues. V was cut by 0 bases and J by 4 bases, with 12 bases left in between. Germline CDR1 and CDR2: SGHAT and FQNNGV. The CDR3: CASSLEWGSGETQYF. CDR3 DNA: TGTGCCAGCAGCTTAGAGTGGGGGAGCGGAGAGACCCAGTACTTC.

This clonotype has at least ten counts. This chain connects TRBV20-1 to TRBJ2-1, with D possibly matching TRBD2 (10 bases). The germline V gene has CDR1 DFQATT and CDR2 SNEGSKA (reference sequence). The CDR3 is made up of 18 amino acids. V was trimmed by 3 bases and J by 4 bases, leaving 25 bases between them. The CDR3 here is CSARGQGPGLATYNEQFF. In DNA, the CDR3 is TGCAGTGCTAGGGGACAGGGTCCGGGACTAGCGACTTACAATGAGCAGTTCTTC.

V usage is TRBV28 and J usage is TRBJ1-2, with D unresolved. Between the trimmed V and J ends, which lost 3 bases and 4 bases, there was a span of 12 bases. CDR3 size: 14 residues. The germline gives CDR1 MDHEN, CDR2 SYDVKM. This chain's CDR3 is CASSLGRSFYGYTF. CDR3 DNA sequence: TGTGCCAGCAGTTTGGGGAGATCCTTCTATGGCTACACCTTC.

The chain combines TRBV11-2 with TRBJ1-1, with TRBD1 identical over 9 bases. V lost 2 bases and J lost 5; bases outside the gene matches: 9. The length of the CDR3 is 16 residues. CDR1 is SGHAT, CDR2 FQNNGV, per germline. CDR3 DNA: TGTGCCAGCAGCTTATTACCGACAGGGGGGATAACTGAAGCTTTCTTT. It codes for CASSLLPTGGITEAFF.

For the CDR3, the DNA is TGTGCCAGCACCCCGTTGGGGACTGGGGCCAACGTCCTGACTTTC. It is translated as CASTPLGTGANVLTF. The rearrangement links TRBV27 to TRBJ2-6; D not resolved. This CDR3 has 15 residues. Germline V gene sequence: CDR1 MNHEY, CDR2 SMNVEV (reference sequence). V shed 7 bases and J shed 2 bases, with 12 bases lying between them.

A few counts support this clonotype. The rearrangement links TRBV3-1 to TRBJ1-6, with D possibly matching TRBD1 (5 bases). The V gene lost 7 bases and the J gene lost 7 bases, with 11 bases spanning the gap. The germline V gene encodes CDR1 LGHDT and CDR2 YNNKEL (reference sequence). The length of the CDR3 is 13 residues. CDR3: CASTGTTNSPLHF. The CDR3 bases are TGTGCCAGCACCGGGACGACAAATTCACCCCTCCACTTT.

This clonotype showed up just a few times. This chain joins TRBV5-5 and TRBJ2-6; D remains ambiguous. Germline CDR1 and CDR2: SGHKS and YYEKEE (reference sequence). This CDR3 has 14 residues. V was shortened by 3 bases and J by 0 bases, with 4 bases between the two germline ends. The chain's CDR3 is CASSYLSGANVLTF. The CDR3 DNA reads TGTGCCAGCAGCTACCTCTCTGGGGCCAACGTCCTGACTTTC.

On this clonotype: One junction end does not reproduce the germline sequence, and a read error may be involved. V and J are TRBV9 and TRBJ2-1, with D unclear. Germline lookup yields CDR1 SGDLS and CDR2 YYNGEE. This CDR3 spans 12 amino acids. In DNA form, the CDR3 reads TGTGCCAGCAGCCCCAGACCAGGTGAGCAGCTCTTC. Its translation is CASSPRPGEQLF. Full variable domain (rest looked up from reference TRBV9 and TRBJ2-1): DSGVTQTPKHLITATGQRVTLRCSPRSGDLSVYWYQQSLDQGLQFLIQYYNGEERAKGNILERFSAQQFPDLHSELNLSSLELGDSALYFCASSPRPGEQLFGPGTRLTVL.

The sample holds a few counts of this clonotype. The chain employs TRBV28 and TRBJ2-3, with 11 bases that match TRBD2. The V gene's germline CDR1 is MDHEN and CDR2 SYDVKM. The trim removed 5 bases at V and 3 bases at J, leaving 7 bases unmatched. The CDR3 has 16 amino acids. The CDR3 coding sequence is TGTGCCAGCAGTCCAGCCGGGACTAGCGGAACAGATACGCAGTATTTT. Translation gives CASSPAGTSGTDTQYF. Full variable domain (rest looked up from reference TRBV28 and TRBJ2-3): DVKVTQSSRYLVKRTGEKVFLECVQDMDHENMFWYRQDPGLGLRLIYFSYDVKMKEKGDIPEGYSVSREKKERFSLILESASTNQTSMYLCASSPAGTSGTDTQYFGPGTRLTVL.

The chain has TRBV7-2 and TRBJ2-5; 8 bases line up with TRBD2. The CDR3 spans 17 residues. V shed 1 base and J 10 bases; nucleotides not matched to a gene: 17. Germline V gene data show CDR1 as SGHTA and CDR2 as FQGNSA. The CDR3 DNA is TGTGCCAGCAGCTTAGGTTGGGCGGGGGGTCCCAAGATTATCCAGTACTTC. Translating gives CASSLGWAGGPKIIQYF.

This clonotype came up many times. The chain joins TRBV27 to TRBJ2-5; no clear D. V lost 1 base and J lost 5, with 14 bases in between. Germline V gives CDR1 MNHEY, CDR2 SMNVEV (reference sequence). The CDR3 totals 15 residues. The CDR3 nucleotides are TGTGCCAGCAGTTTATGGGCTACTACTTCGGAGACCCAGTACTTC. It specifies CASSLWATTSETQYF.

The V call is TRBV7-2, the J call TRBJ2-5; tentative D call: TRBD2 (6 bases). Trimming took off 1 base at V and 8 bases at J, with 17 bases between the two ends. The CDR3 extends over 15 amino acids. CDR1 is SGHTA, CDR2 FQGNSA, per germline. The CDR3 loop reads CASSLEVGGFDTQYF. DNA for the CDR3: TGTGCCAGCAGCTTAGAGGTGGGAGGATTTGATACCCAGTACTTC.

This clonotype has a count of ten or more. This chain connects TRBV6-5 to TRBJ2-1, with 8 bases matching TRBD2. After removal of 6 bases from V and 7 bases from J, the junction contained 8 bases not matched to a gene. From germline, CDR1 is MNHEY and CDR2 SVGAGI. The length of the CDR3 is 14 residues. CDR3 nucleotide sequence: TGTGCCAGCAGCGGGACTAGGGATCGTAATGAGCAGTTCTTC. Its translation: CASSGTRDRNEQFF.

This clonotype was observed a few times. The V and J genes are TRBV6-1 and TRBJ2-7, with TRBD2 matching 15 bases. CDR3 length: 17 amino acids. Germline V lookup: CDR1 MNHNS, CDR2 SASEGT. V dropped 9 bases and J dropped 6; count of bases not matched to a gene: 15. For the CDR3, the DNA is TGTGCCAGTCAAAATCCGGGACTAGCGGGAGGCGATCGCGAGCAGTACTTC. Its translation: CASQNPGLAGGDREQYF.

This clonotype was picked up a small number of times. The rearrangement uses TRBV25-1 and TRBJ1-1, with TRBD1 identical over 7 bases. The CDR3 is 14 residues long. Looked up from germline, CDR1 is MGHDK and CDR2 is SYGVNS. After removal of 0 bases from V and 7 bases from J, the junction contained 5 bases not matched to a gene. CDR3 loop: CASSEYLTGSEAFF. In nucleotides, the CDR3 is TGTGCCAGCAGTGAATATCTGACAGGGAGTGAAGCTTTCTTT.

This clonotype was counted a few times. The J gene is TRBJ2-1, the V gene TRBV6-5; D uncertain. V was clipped by 2 bases and J by 5 bases, with 7 bases between them. The CDR3 runs 13 residues. CDR1 and CDR2 from the germline V gene are MNHEY and SVGAGI. Here the CDR3 reads CASSYAPNNEQFF. The CDR3 DNA reads as TGTGCCAGCAGTTACGCACCCAACAATGAGCAGTTCTTC.

This clonotype has a handful of counts. CDR3 DNA: TGTGCCAGCACTTGGGGGCGGGGAGATACGCAGTATTTT. It translates to CASTWGRGDTQYF. This sequence joins TRBV6-5 and TRBJ2-3; tentatively, D is TRBD1 or TRBD2 (6 bases each). V lost 7 bases to trimming and J lost 5 bases, with 13 bases between them. Germline values: CDR1 MNHEY, CDR2 SVGAGI. The CDR3 contains 13 residues.

V gene TRBV11-2 combines with J gene TRBJ2-3; D gene ambiguous. This CDR3 is built from 15 residues. Germline V gene sequence: CDR1 SGHAT, CDR2 FQNNGV. Trimming took 0 bases from V and 5 from J, leaving 12 bases between them. The CDR3 nucleotides read TGTGCCAGCAGCTTAGATCTGAACTCCGTAGATACGCAGTATTTT. Encoded protein: CASSLDLNSVDTQYF.

The table lists this clonotype with a few counts. V usage is TRBV15 and J usage is TRBJ2-3; no reliable D call. V was shortened by 0 bases and J by 5 bases, with 3 bases between the two germline ends. CDR1 and CDR2 from the germline V gene are LNHNV and YYDKDF (reference sequence). There are 12 residues in the CDR3. DNA of the CDR3: TGTGCCACCAGCAGAGAGGGAGATACGCAGTATTTT. This translates into CATSREGDTQYF.